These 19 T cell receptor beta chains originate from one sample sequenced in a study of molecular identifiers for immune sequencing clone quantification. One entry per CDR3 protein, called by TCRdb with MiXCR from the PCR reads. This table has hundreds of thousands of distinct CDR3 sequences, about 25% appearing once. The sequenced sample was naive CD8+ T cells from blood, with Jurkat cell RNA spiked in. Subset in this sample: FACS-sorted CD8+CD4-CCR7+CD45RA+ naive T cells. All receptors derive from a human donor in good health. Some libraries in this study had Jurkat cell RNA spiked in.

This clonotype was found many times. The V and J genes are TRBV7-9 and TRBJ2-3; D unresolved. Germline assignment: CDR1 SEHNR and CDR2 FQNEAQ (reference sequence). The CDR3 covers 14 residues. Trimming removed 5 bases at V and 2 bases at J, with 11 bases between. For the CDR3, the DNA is TGTGCCAGCAGCGCATTTGGCTCCACAGATACGCAGTATTTT. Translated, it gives CASSAFGSTDTQYF. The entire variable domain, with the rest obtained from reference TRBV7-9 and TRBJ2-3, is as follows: DTGVSQNPRHKITKRGQNVTFRCDPISEHNRLYWYRQTLGQGPEFLTYFQNEAQLEKSRLLSDRFSAERPKGSFSTLEIQRTEQGDSAMYLCASSAFGSTDTQYFGPGTRLTVL.

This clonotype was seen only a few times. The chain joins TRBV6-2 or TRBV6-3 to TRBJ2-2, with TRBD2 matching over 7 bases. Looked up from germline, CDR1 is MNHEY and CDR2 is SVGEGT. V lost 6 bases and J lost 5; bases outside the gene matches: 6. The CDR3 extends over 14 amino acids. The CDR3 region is CASSRLAGTGELFF. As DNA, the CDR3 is TGTGCCAGCAGCAGACTAGCCGGGACCGGGGAGCTGTTTTTT.

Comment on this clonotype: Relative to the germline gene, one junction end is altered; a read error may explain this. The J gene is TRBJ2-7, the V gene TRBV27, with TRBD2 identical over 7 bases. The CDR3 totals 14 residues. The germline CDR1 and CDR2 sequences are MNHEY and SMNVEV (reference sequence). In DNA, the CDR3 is TGTGCCAGCAGTGGCGGGGGACGGCCCTACGAGCAATACTTC. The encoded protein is CASSGGGRPYEQYF.

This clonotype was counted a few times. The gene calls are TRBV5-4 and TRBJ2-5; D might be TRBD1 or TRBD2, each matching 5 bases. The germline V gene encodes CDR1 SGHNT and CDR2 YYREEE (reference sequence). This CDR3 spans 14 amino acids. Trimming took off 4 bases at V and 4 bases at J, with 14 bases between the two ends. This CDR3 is CASSLSGTLETQYF. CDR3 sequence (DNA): TGTGCCAGCAGCCTTAGTGGGACCTTAGAGACCCAGTACTTC.

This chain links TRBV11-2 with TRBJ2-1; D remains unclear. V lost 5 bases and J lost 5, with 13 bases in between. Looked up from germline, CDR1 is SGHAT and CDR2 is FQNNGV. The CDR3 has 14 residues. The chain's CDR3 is CASSPRATHNEQFF. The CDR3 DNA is TGTGCCAGCAGCCCAAGAGCAACCCACAATGAGCAGTTCTTC.

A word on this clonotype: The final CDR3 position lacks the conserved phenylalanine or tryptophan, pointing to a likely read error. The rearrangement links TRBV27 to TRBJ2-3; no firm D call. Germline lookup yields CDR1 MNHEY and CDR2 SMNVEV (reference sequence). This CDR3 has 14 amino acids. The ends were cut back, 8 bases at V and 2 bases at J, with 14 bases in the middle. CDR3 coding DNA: TGTGCCAGCGGACCCTATCCCCTCACAGATACGCAGTATCTT. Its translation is CASGPYPLTDTQYL.

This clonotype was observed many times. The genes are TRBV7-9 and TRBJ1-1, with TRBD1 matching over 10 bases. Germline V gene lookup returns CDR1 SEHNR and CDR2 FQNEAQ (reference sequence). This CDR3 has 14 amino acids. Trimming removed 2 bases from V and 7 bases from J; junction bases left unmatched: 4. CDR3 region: CASSLTDRGFEAFF. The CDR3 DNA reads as TGTGCCAGCAGCTTAACGGACAGGGGGTTTGAAGCTTTCTTT. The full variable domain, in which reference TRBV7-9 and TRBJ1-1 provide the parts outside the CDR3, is DTGVSQNPRHKITKRGQNVTFRCDPISEHNRLYWYRQTLGQGPEFLTYFQNEAQLEKSRLLSDRFSAERPKGSFSTLEIQRTEQGDSAMYLCASSLTDRGFEAFFGQGTRLTVV.

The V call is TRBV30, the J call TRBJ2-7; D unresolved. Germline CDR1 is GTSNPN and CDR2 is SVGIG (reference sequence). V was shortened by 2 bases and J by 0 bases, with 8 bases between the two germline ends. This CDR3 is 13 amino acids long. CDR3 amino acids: CAWSFDDSYEQYF. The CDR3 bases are TGTGCCTGGAGTTTCGACGACTCCTACGAGCAGTACTTC.

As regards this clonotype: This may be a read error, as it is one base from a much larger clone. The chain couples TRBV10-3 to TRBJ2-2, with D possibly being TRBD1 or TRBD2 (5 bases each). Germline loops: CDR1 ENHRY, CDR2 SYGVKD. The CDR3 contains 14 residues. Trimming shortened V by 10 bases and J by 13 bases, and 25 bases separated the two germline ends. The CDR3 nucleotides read TGTGCCACACAAGGGGAGACCGGGTGGATGGTGCTGTTTTTT. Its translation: CATQGETGWMVLFF.

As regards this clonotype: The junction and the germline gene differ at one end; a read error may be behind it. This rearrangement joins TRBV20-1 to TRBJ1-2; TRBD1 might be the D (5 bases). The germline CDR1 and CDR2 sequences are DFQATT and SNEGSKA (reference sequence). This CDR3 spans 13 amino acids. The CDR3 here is CSARDEGNYGYSF. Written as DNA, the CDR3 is TGCAGTGCTAGAGATGAGGGGAACTATGGCTACAGCTTC.

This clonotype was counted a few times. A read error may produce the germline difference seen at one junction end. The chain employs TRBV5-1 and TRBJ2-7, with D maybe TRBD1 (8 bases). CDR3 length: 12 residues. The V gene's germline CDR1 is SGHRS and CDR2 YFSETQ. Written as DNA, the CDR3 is TGCGCCAGCAGACAGGGGGGGTACGAGCAGTGCTTC. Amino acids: CASRQGGYEQCF.

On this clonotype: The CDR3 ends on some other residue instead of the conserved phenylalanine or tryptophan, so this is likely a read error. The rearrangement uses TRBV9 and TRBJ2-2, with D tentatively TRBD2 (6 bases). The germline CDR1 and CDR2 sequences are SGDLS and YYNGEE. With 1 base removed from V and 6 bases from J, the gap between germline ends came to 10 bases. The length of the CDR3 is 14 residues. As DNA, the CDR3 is TGTGCCAGCAGCGTATGGGGGGACCCCGGGGAGCTGTTTATT. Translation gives CASSVWGDPGELFI.

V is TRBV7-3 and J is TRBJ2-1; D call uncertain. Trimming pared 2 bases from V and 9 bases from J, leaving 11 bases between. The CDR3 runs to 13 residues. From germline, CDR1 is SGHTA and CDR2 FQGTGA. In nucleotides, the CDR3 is TGTGCCAGCAGCTTAGGGCTAGTAGGTGAGCAGTTCTTC. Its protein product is CASSLGLVGEQFF.

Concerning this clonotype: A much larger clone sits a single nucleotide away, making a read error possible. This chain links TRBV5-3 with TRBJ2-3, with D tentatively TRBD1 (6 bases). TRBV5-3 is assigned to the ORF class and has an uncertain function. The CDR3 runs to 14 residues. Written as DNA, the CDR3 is TGTGCCAGCAGCTTGTGGCAGGGGCCAGATACGCAGTATTTT. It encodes CASSLWQGPDTQYF.

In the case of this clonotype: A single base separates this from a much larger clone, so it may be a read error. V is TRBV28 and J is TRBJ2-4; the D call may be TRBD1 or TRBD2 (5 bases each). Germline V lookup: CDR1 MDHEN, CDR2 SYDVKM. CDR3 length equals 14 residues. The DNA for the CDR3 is TGTGCCAGCGGTTTTAACGGGAACAGGAACATTCAGTACTTC. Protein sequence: CASGFNGNRNIQYF.

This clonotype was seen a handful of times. CDR3 sequence: CASSLMRSNQPQHF. As DNA, the CDR3 is TGTGCCAGCAGCCTAATGAGAAGTAATCAGCCCCAGCATTTT. The rearrangement uses TRBV6-2 or TRBV6-3 and TRBJ1-5; D uncertain. In germline, CDR1 is MNHEY, CDR2 SVGEGT. V dropped 6 bases and J dropped 4 bases, with 13 bases sitting between them. This CDR3 region has 14 residues.

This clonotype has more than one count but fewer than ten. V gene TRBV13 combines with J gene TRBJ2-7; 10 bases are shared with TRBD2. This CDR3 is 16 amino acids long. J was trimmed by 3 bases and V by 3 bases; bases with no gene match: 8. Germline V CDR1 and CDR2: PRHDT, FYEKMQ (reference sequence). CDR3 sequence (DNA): TGTGCCAGCAGCTTTTCCGGGACTAGCGCCTACTACGAGCAGTACTTC. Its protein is CASSFSGTSAYYEQYF.

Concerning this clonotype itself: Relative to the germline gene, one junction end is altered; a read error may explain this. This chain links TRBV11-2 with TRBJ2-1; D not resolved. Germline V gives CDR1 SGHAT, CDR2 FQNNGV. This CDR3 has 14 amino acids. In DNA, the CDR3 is TGTGCCAGCAGCTTAGTCCCTTGGCACCTGGAGCGGTTCTTC. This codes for CASSLVPWHLERFF.

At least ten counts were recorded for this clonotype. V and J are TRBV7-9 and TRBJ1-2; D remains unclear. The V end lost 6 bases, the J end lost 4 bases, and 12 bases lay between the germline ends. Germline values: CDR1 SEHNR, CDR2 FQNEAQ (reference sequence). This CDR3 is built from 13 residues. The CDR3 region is CASSPGVTYGYTF. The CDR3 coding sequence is TGTGCCAGCAGTCCTGGGGTCACCTATGGCTACACCTTC. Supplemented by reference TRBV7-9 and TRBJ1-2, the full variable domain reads DTGVSQNPRHKITKRGQNVTFRCDPISEHNRLYWYRQTLGQGPEFLTYFQNEAQLEKSRLLSDRFSAERPKGSFSTLEIQRTEQGDSAMYLCASSPGVTYGYTFGSGTRLTVV.